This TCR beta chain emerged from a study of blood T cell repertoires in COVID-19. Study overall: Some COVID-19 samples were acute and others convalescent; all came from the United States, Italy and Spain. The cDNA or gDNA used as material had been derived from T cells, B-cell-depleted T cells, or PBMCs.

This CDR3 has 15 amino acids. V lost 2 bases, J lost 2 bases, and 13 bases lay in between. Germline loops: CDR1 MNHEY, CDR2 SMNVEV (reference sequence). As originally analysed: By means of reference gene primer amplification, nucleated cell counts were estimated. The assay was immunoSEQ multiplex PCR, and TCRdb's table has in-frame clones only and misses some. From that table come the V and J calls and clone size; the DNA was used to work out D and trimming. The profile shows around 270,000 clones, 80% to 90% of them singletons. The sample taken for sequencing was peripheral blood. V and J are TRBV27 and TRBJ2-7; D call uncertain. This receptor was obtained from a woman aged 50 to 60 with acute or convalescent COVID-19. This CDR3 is CASSLITGSTYEQYF. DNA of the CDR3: TGTGCCAGCAGTTTAATCACCGGGTCTACCTACGAGCAGTACTTC.